This T cell receptor beta chain was documented in a study of identical twins. This CDR3 contains 13 residues. V was trimmed by 1 base and J by 1 base, leaving 2 bases between them. The germline V gene has CDR1 SGHAT and CDR2 FQNNGV. Remarks on this clonotype: Its antigen remains unidentified.

Study-wide results and caveats: Invariant MAIT and iNKT cells are populations that could partly confound zero-insertion analyses. The more abundant beta clonotypes in cord blood had fewer insertions, and memory repertoires did not show this.

Template switching created a universal primer site, and the cDNA included unique molecular identifiers. TCRdb re-called the 5' RACE reads with MiXCR, one entry per CDR3 protein. The sample lists under 350,000 distinct CDR3 sequences, 8.5% to 9.5% seen once, with around 7.1% in the top ten. These data were also filed under a second study, of yellow fever vaccine responses in identical twins. That work adds: Reports say the vaccine T cell response in twins looked partly convergent and partly personalized.

The genes are TRBV11-2 and TRBJ2-4, with no clear D. The receptor's source is a woman younger than 30 in good health. Specimen: CD8+ T cells sorted from blood. CDR3 in DNA: TGTGCCAGCAGCTTAGCGGCCAAAAACATTCAGTACTTC. Its translation: CASSLAAKNIQYF.